A selection of T cell receptor beta chains follows, all from one sample in a study of blood T cell repertoires in COVID-19. The data were produced by immunoSEQ multiplex PCR, yet TCRdb's version contains in-frame clones alone and is incomplete. Here the sample spans 100,000 to 120,000 clones, 87% being singletons. The sample was peripheral blood. These receptors all come from a human donor in a cohort sampled during active COVID-19. The CDR3 runs from the conserved cysteine through the conserved F or W. D genes are given only for firm matches. A row's size may be missing; if present it is once, few, many or a size class.

v_call,j_call,clone_size,d_call,cdr3_aa,cdr3_nt
TRBV6-5,TRBJ2-1,few,TRBD2,CASMPSGREGEQFF,TGTGCCAGCATGCCTAGCGGGAGGGAGGGTGAGCAGTTCTTC
TRBV7-7,TRBJ2-1,once,-,CASSIEQVLKYNEQFF,TGTGCTAGCAGCATCGAACAGGTTCTGAAATACAATGAGCAGTTCTTC
TRBV18,TRBJ1-6,once,TRBD1,CASSPFFGGQSDSPLHF,TGTGCCAGCTCACCATTCTTCGGGGGACAGTCGGATTCACCCCTCCACTTT
TRBV5-5,TRBJ2-7,-,-,CASSSPLVGGHEQYF,TGTGCCAGCAGCTCCCCTTTGGTGGGGGGACACGAGCAGTACTTC
TRBV5-1,TRBJ1-4,-,TRBD1,CASSVDRGRSANEKLFF,TGCGCCAGCAGCGTTGACAGGGGGCGATCAGCTAATGAAAAACTGTTTTTT
TRBV6-5,TRBJ2-3,-,TRBD2,CASSYASGKTDTQYF,TGTGCCAGCAGTTACGCTAGCGGGAAAACAGATACGCAGTATTTT
TRBV10-1,TRBJ1-5,-,TRBD1,CASSEEGGTGTNQPQHF,TGCGCCAGCAGTGAGGAAGGTGGGACAGGGACCAATCAGCCCCAGCATTTT
TRBV7-2,TRBJ2-7,-,TRBD2,CASSLVGTTMGEQYF,TGTGCCAGCAGCTTAGTGGGGACTACCATGGGGGAGCAGTACTTC
TRBV27,TRBJ2-1,-,TRBD1,CASSSRQGVGNEQFF,TGTGCCAGCAGTTCCCGACAGGGAGTGGGTAATGAGCAGTTCTTC
TRBV20-1,TRBJ1-1,-,-,CSASQQVNTEAFF,TGCAGTGCTAGTCAACAGGTCAACACTGAAGCTTTCTTT
TRBV7-3,TRBJ2-3,-,-,CASSLGATDTQYF,TGTGCCAGCAGCTTAGGGGCCACAGATACGCAGTATTTT
TRBV2,TRBJ1-3,-,-,CASIPLKNSGNTIYF,TGTGCCAGCATCCCCCTAAAGAACTCTGGAAACACCATATATTTT
TRBV7-9,TRBJ1-2,-,TRBD1,CASSLVVGQGRTNYGYTF,TGTGCCAGCAGCTTAGTAGTGGGACAGGGAAGAACTAACTATGGCTACACCTTC
TRBV19,TRBJ2-5,-,-,CASSSRGGVRETQYF,TGTGCCAGTAGCAGCCGAGGGGGGGTTCGGGAGACCCAGTACTTC
TRBV28,TRBJ2-7,-,TRBD1,CATRGQAPYEQYF,TGTGCCACCAGAGGACAGGCCCCCTACGAGCAGTACTTC
TRBV9,TRBJ1-2,-,TRBD1,CASSPSAQQGNYGYTF,TGTGCCAGCAGCCCCTCCGCCCAACAGGGGAACTATGGCTACACCTTC
TRBV5-1,TRBJ2-7,-,TRBD2,CASSFPGLASLF,TGCGCCAGCAGTTTCCCGGGACTAGCGTCGCTCTTC
TRBV30,TRBJ2-5,few,-,CAWSRGDQETQYF,TGTGCCTGGAGTCGAGGCGACCAAGAGACCCAGTACTTC
TRBV7-2,TRBJ2-1,-,-,CASSFAGINEQFF,TGTGCCAGCAGCTTTGCAGGGATTAATGAGCAGTTCTTC
TRBV2,TRBJ2-3,-,TRBD2,CASRAPSGGTAARDTQYF,TGTGCCAGCAGGGCTCCTAGCGGGGGGACCGCAGCGAGAGATACGCAGTATTTT
TRBV14,TRBJ2-7,-,-,CASSQRTGFYEQYF,TGTGCCAGCAGCCAAAGGACGGGATTCTACGAGCAGTACTTC
TRBV10-3,TRBJ2-7,-,-,CAISLQRSLSEQYF,TGTGCCATCAGCCTTCAACGGAGTCTTTCCGAGCAGTACTTC
TRBV18,TRBJ2-1,-,TRBD2,CASSGLAGSYNEQFF,TGTGCCAGCTCAGGACTAGCGGGCTCCTACAATGAGCAGTTCTTC
TRBV9,TRBJ1-1,-,TRBD1,CASSTGQGKNTEAFF,TGTGCCAGCAGCACGGGACAGGGTAAGAACACTGAAGCTTTCTTT
TRBV10-3,TRBJ1-1,-,-,CAISPRDGARDHEAFF,TGTGCCATCAGTCCACGAGACGGAGCCCGAGATCATGAAGCTTTCTTT
TRBV12-3/TRBV12-4,TRBJ2-1,once,TRBD2,CSPSGTYNEQFF,TGCAGTCCTAGCGGGACTTACAATGAGCAGTTCTTC
TRBV7-9,TRBJ1-1,-,TRBD1,CASSVARDRDTEAFF,TGTGCCAGCAGCGTCGCCCGGGACAGGGACACTGAAGCTTTCTTT
TRBV3-1/TRBV3-2,TRBJ1-4,-,TRBD1,CASSPRDRGPANEKLFF,TGTGCCAGCAGCCCCCGGGACAGGGGGCCGGCTAATGAAAAACTGTTTTTT
TRBV5-4,TRBJ2-1,-,-,CASSLGRVRYNEQFF,TGTGCCAGCAGCTTGGGCCGAGTCCGCTACAATGAGCAGTTCTTC
TRBV3-1/TRBV3-2,TRBJ2-5,-,-,CASSQEVLVPKETQYF,TGTGCCAGCAGCCAAGAGGTTCTAGTCCCAAAAGAGACCCAGTACTTC
TRBV19,TRBJ1-1,-,-,CASSRGGTEAFF,TGTGCCAGTAGTAGGGGGGGCACTGAAGCTTTCTTT
TRBV14,TRBJ1-2,-,-,CASARVPNYGYTF,TGTGCCAGCGCCCGAGTTCCTAACTATGGCTACACCTTC
TRBV19,TRBJ1-5,-,-,CASSIAVGPQHF,TGTGCCAGTAGTATAGCGGTCGGGCCCCAGCATTTT
TRBV5-1,TRBJ1-6,-,-,CASSLGAGYNSPLHF,TGCGCCAGCAGCTTGGGGGCAGGTTATAATTCACCCCTCCACTTT
TRBV7-9,TRBJ2-7,-,-,CASSLGQDYEQYF,TGTGCCAGCAGCTTAGGACAGGACTACGAGCAGTACTTC
TRBV4-2,TRBJ2-5,-,-,CASSPRRSDWETQYF,TGTGCCAGCAGCCCCCGGAGGAGTGATTGGGAGACCCAGTACTTC
TRBV11-2,TRBJ2-7,once,-,CASSLGFGQSYEQYF,TGTGCCAGCAGCTTAGGTTTCGGACAGTCCTACGAGCAGTACTTC
TRBV10-3,TRBJ1-2,few,TRBD1,CAIRDREDGYTF,TGTGCCATCAGGGACAGGGAGGATGGCTACACCTTC
TRBV28,TRBJ2-1,-,TRBD2,CASSPPRTSGRYEQFF,TGTGCCAGCAGTCCCCCCCGGACTAGCGGGAGGTATGAGCAGTTCTTC
TRBV5-1,TRBJ2-6,-,TRBD1,CASSSVGQGSGANVLTF,TGCGCCAGCAGCTCAGTGGGACAGGGCTCGGGGGCCAACGTCCTGACTTTC
TRBV6-4,TRBJ2-2,-,TRBD1,CASSHYGMDRGNTGELFF,TGTGCCAGCAGCCACTACGGTATGGACAGGGGGAACACCGGGGAGCTGTTTTTT